The sequence of this TCR beta chain was determined in a study of cytomegalovirus exposure and HLA in healthy donors. Findings of the study overall: Both high specificity and high sensitivity reportedly marked the classifier's diagnosis of cytomegalovirus status. Presence/absence comparisons presumed near-even sequencing depth among donors. TCR beta chain V- and J-gene trimming was linked, in a later analysis, to a missense variant in DCLRE1C.

The CDR3 loop spans 19 amino acids. The V segment lost 5 bases and the J segment 0 bases; nucleotides outside the gene matches: 18. Germline values: CDR1 SGHVS, CDR2 FQNEAQ. Donors likely had unrecorded immune exposures despite being nominally healthy when sampled. Researchers ran the PCR with 60 Vbeta and 13 Jbeta primers. TCRdb keeps only in-frame clones here, not all; method: immunoSEQ multiplex PCR. Among about 190,000 clones listed, around 90% were seen once. Turning to this clone: As yet, its antigen is unknown.

This receptor was taken from a boy aged 2 to 9 in good health and CMV-seronegative. J is TRBJ2-7 and V is TRBV7-8, with 8 bases matching TRBD2. Sequenced sample: PBMCs. The CDR3: CASSHLPGTRSFGSYEQYF. The CDR3 DNA reads as TGTGCCAGCAGCCATTTACCTGGGACTAGGAGTTTTGGCTCCTACGAGCAGTACTTC.